This record looks at one T cell receptor beta chain sequence and its context. The V gene lost 6 bases and the J gene lost 1 base, with 12 bases spanning the gap. CDR1 is SQVTM, CDR2 ANQGSEA, per germline. The CDR3 is 13 amino acids. This record comes from a study of control samples from healthy donors and cancer patients. Only in-frame clones appear in the TCRdb table, and some are missing; sequencing was by immunoSEQ multiplex PCR. This table holds about 81,000 clones, roughly 93% found once. The sequence derives from a woman aged 18-29 years in good health. Source material: blood. This chain joins TRBV29-1 and TRBJ2-5, with D perhaps matching TRBD1 or TRBD2 (5 bases each). CDR3 sequence: CSVAGTAQETQYF. The CDR3 DNA follows: TGCAGCGTCGCCGGGACGGCCCAAGAGACCCAGTACTTC.